These 28 T cell receptor beta chains originate from one sample sequenced in a study of T cell responses to AZD1222 COVID-19 vaccine. Profiled with immunoSEQ multiplex PCR; TCRdb holds only in-frame clones, not every one. Here the sample spans around 140,000 clones, 85% to 90% being singletons. The sequencing used peripheral blood, collected on day 0 of AZD1222 vaccination. These receptors came from an adult in good health.

The V and J genes are TRBV7-2 and TRBJ1-2; 8 bases line up with TRBD1. J was trimmed by 4 bases and V by 5 bases; bases with no gene match: 6. The germline V gene encodes CDR1 SGHTA and CDR2 FQGNSA. This CDR3 has 14 residues. The CDR3 DNA reads as TGTGCCAGCAGCATCCAGGGGGCGGGCTATGGCTACACCTTC. Translation: CASSIQGAGYGYTF. The full variable domain, with the rest looked up from reference TRBV7-2 and TRBJ1-2, is GAGVSQSPSNKVTEKGKDVELRCDPISGHTALYWYRQSLGQGLEFLIYFQGNSAPDKSGLPSDRFSAERTGGSVSTLTIQRTQQEDSAVYLCASSIQGAGYGYTFGSGTRLTVV.

This clone was detected once. The chain links TRBV5-1 to TRBJ2-2, with 9 bases that match TRBD2. CDR1 SGHRS and CDR2 YFSETQ come from the germline V gene. The CDR3 is 15 amino acids. The V and J ends lost 0 bases and 4 bases, in that order; junction bases with no gene match: 1. The CDR3 reads CASSLVSGSTGELFF. The CDR3 coding sequence is TGCGCCAGCAGCTTGGTTAGCGGGAGCACCGGGGAGCTGTTTTTT. The full variable domain, in which reference TRBV5-1 and TRBJ2-2 provide the parts outside the CDR3, is KAGVTQTPRYLIKTRGQQVTLSCSPISGHRSVSWYQQTPGQGLQFLFEYFSETQRNKGNFPGRFSGRQFSNSRSEMNVSTLELGDSALYLCASSLVSGSTGELFFGEGSRLTVL.

The rearrangement joins TRBV2 to TRBJ1-1, with a tentative D call TRBD1 (6 bases). Germline V gene data show CDR1 as SNHLY and CDR2 as FYNNEI. The V end was cut by 5 bases, the J end by 3 bases, with 19 bases between. The CDR3 loop spans 16 amino acids. The CDR3 bases are TGTGCCAGCAGTATCCCCCCCACAGGGAAGGACACTGAAGCTTTCTTT. Translating gives CASSIPPTGKDTEAFF. The complete variable domain, with remaining parts taken from reference TRBV2 and TRBJ1-1, reads EPEVTQTPSHQVTQMGQEVILRCVPISNHLYFYWYRQILGQKVEFLVSFYNNEISEKSEIFDDQFSVERPDGSNFTLKIRSTKLEDSAMYFCASSIPPTGKDTEAFFGQGTRLTVV.

Only one count was recorded for this clone. The V call is TRBV28, the J call TRBJ2-6, with 8 nucleotides matching TRBD1. CDR3 length: 17 amino acids. V dropped 4 bases and J dropped 0; count of bases not matched to a gene: 5. Germline values: CDR1 MDHEN, CDR2 SYDVKM. CDR3 in DNA: TGTGCCAGCAGTTCTGGGACAGGACGCTCTGGGGCCAACGTCCTGACTTTC. It is translated as CASSSGTGRSGANVLTF. The full variable domain, with the rest looked up from reference TRBV28 and TRBJ2-6, is DVKVTQSSRYLVKRTGEKVFLECVQDMDHENMFWYRQDPGLGLRLIYFSYDVKMKEKGDIPEGYSVSREKKERFSLILESASTNQTSMYLCASSSGTGRSGANVLTFGAGSRLTVL.

The chain joins TRBV5-6 to TRBJ1-2; no reliable D call. Germline V gives CDR1 SGHDT, CDR2 YYEEEE. With 0 bases removed from V and 8 bases from J, the gap between germline ends came to 14 bases. The CDR3 runs 14 residues. CDR3 region: CASSLAVRGEGYTF. The CDR3 nucleotides read TGTGCCAGCAGCTTGGCCGTCCGGGGAGAAGGCTACACCTTC.

The V call is TRBV6-1, the J call TRBJ1-3; unclear D gene. This CDR3 spans 13 amino acids. Trimming shortened V by 0 bases and J by 4 bases, and 4 bases separated the two germline ends. The V gene's germline CDR1 is MNHNS and CDR2 SASEGT. CDR3 in amino acids: CASSEALGNTIYF. CDR3 nucleotide sequence: TGTGCCAGCAGTGAAGCCCTCGGAAACACCATATATTTT.

J is TRBJ2-3 and V is TRBV7-2, with 13 positions matching TRBD2. The CDR3 runs 16 residues. The trim removed 5 bases at V and 4 bases at J, leaving 6 bases unmatched. Germline V gene lookup returns CDR1 SGHTA and CDR2 FQGNSA. Written as DNA, the CDR3 is TGTGCCAGCAGCCGGACTAGCGGGAGTCGGGCAGATACGCAGTATTTT. It specifies CASSRTSGSRADTQYF.

The gene calls are TRBV19 and TRBJ1-5, with D maybe TRBD1 (5 bases). Germline CDR1 is LNHDA and CDR2 is SQIVND (reference sequence). The ends were cut back, 10 bases at V and 0 bases at J, with 16 bases in the middle. CDR3 length: 15 amino acids. CDR3 protein: CATRPDIYSNQPQHF. CDR3 sequence (DNA): TGTGCCACCCGCCCGGACATATATAGCAATCAGCCCCAGCATTTT.

The CDR3 region is CASSSLDARREKLFF. The CDR3 bases are TGTGCCAGTAGTTCCTTGGACGCTAGGCGGGAAAAACTGTTTTTT. V is TRBV19 and J is TRBJ1-4, with D uncertain. The germline CDR1 and CDR2 sequences are LNHDA and SQIVND (reference sequence). The CDR3 runs to 15 residues. V was trimmed by 5 bases and J by 8 bases, leaving 18 bases between them.

This chain uses TRBV5-1 with TRBJ1-5, with a possible D match to TRBD1 (5 bases). This CDR3 is 14 amino acids long. CDR1 and CDR2 (germline): SGHRS, YFSETQ. The ends were cut back, 2 bases at V and 5 bases at J, with 11 bases in the middle. In DNA, the CDR3 is TGCGCCAGCAGCTTTGGGGACGGTGATCAGCCCCAGCATTTT. It encodes CASSFGDGDQPQHF.

This sequence joins TRBV9 and TRBJ1-1, with D hard to call. Germline lookup yields CDR1 SGDLS and CDR2 YYNGEE. CDR3 length equals 13 residues. The ends were cut back, 0 bases at V and 7 bases at J, with 10 bases in the middle. CDR3 DNA: TGTGCCAGCAGCGTAGTTCCCAGGAGTGAAGCTTTCTTT. This encodes CASSVVPRSEAFF. Using reference TRBV9 and TRBJ1-1 for the parts outside the CDR3, the full variable domain is DSGVTQTPKHLITATGQRVTLRCSPRSGDLSVYWYQQSLDQGLQFLIQYYNGEERAKGNILERFSAQQFPDLHSELNLSSLELGDSALYFCASSVVPRSEAFFGQGTRLTVV.

About this clone: Other DNA sequences in this specimen translate into the identical CDR3. V usage is TRBV9 and J usage is TRBJ2-1; D remains unclear. Germline V gives CDR1 SGDLS, CDR2 YYNGEE. The CDR3 length is 12 residues. Trimming took off 2 bases at V and 5 bases at J, with 5 bases between the two ends. CDR3 loop: CASSVGDNEQFF. The CDR3 DNA reads TGTGCCAGCAGCGTTGGGGACAATGAGCAGTTCTTC.

Only one count was recorded for this clone. CDR3 amino acids: CASSSTSRQGNSYGYTF. The CDR3 DNA sequence: TGTGCCAGCAGCTCCACCTCCCGACAGGGGAATTCCTATGGCTACACCTTC. The chain joins TRBV13 to TRBJ1-2, with 8 bases fitting TRBD1. V was clipped by 4 bases and J by 4 bases; unmatched bases: 14. This CDR3 is 17 amino acids long. Germline CDR1 and CDR2: PRHDT and FYEKMQ (reference sequence).

The chain combines TRBV19 with TRBJ2-5; D call uncertain. CDR3 length: 14 amino acids. CDR1 is LNHDA and CDR2 is SQIVND in the germline V gene (reference sequence). The V gene lost 5 bases and the J gene lost 3 bases, with 13 bases spanning the gap. DNA for the CDR3: TGTGCCAGTAGTCCTCAATCCCTGAAAGAGACCCAGTACTTC. It translates to CASSPQSLKETQYF.

This clone has a handful of counts. The rearrangement uses TRBV12-2 and TRBJ1-5. TRBV12-2 corresponds to a pseudogene. CDR3 length: 14 amino acids. In DNA, the CDR3 is TGTGCAAGTCGCTTAGGGTGTAATTATCAGCCCCAGCATTTT. Its protein product is CASRLGCNYQPQHF.

This clone has just one count. The V gene is TRBV4-1, the J gene TRBJ1-1, with D possibly matching TRBD1 (5 bases). CDR1 and CDR2 from the germline V gene are MGHRA and YSYEKL. The CDR3 sequence is 14 residues long. V lost 0 bases, J lost 11 bases, and 16 bases lay in between. As DNA, the CDR3 is TGCGCCAGCAGCCAAGATTGGGACGCTGTAGGGGCTTTCTTT. Translation: CASSQDWDAVGAFF.

The V and J genes are TRBV29-1 and TRBJ1-1; D might be TRBD1 (5 bases). The V and J ends lost 7 bases and 1 base respectively, with 10 bases between them. Germline CDR1 and CDR2: SQVTM and ANQGSEA. CDR3 size: 12 residues. In DNA, the CDR3 is TGCAGCGGGTGGGACCGGAACACTGAAGCTTTCTTT. Translation: CSGWDRNTEAFF.

This chain links TRBV15 with TRBJ1-1, with TRBD1 as a possible D gene (5 bases). The CDR3 consists of 15 residues. V was cut by 2 bases and J by 0 bases, with 10 bases left in between. Germline lookup yields CDR1 LNHNV and CDR2 YYDKDF (reference sequence). In DNA, the CDR3 is TGTGCCACCAGCAGACGAACGACAGTGAACACTGAAGCTTTCTTT. The encoded protein is CATSRRTTVNTEAFF.

The genes are TRBV5-1 and TRBJ1-3; no clear D gene. The CDR3 is 11 residues long. Looked up from germline, CDR1 is SGHRS and CDR2 is YFSETQ. Trimming took 5 bases from V and 4 from J, leaving 4 bases between them. In DNA form, the CDR3 reads TGCGCCAGCAGTTCGGGAAACACCATATATTTT. As protein: CASSSGNTIYF.

This clone was seen only a few times. The genes are TRBV2 and TRBJ1-5, with D hard to call. Germline CDR1 is SNHLY and CDR2 is FYNNEI. V was cut by 4 bases and J by 3 bases, with 4 bases left in between. The CDR3 runs to 12 residues. The CDR3 loop is CASSGSNQPQHF. The CDR3 bases are TGTGCCAGCAGTGGGTCCAATCAGCCCCAGCATTTT.

The chain employs TRBV28 and TRBJ2-5, with TRBD1 as a possible D gene (5 bases). Germline V gives CDR1 MDHEN, CDR2 SYDVKM. This CDR3 is built from 12 residues. Trimming left V 7 bases short and J 4 bases short, with 10 bases between. In DNA form, the CDR3 reads TGTGCCAGCACCCAGGGTTTAGAGACCCAGTACTTC. This codes for CASTQGLETQYF. Together with reference TRBV28 and TRBJ2-5, the CDR3 gives the full variable domain: DVKVTQSSRYLVKRTGEKVFLECVQDMDHENMFWYRQDPGLGLRLIYFSYDVKMKEKGDIPEGYSVSREKKERFSLILESASTNQTSMYLCASTQGLETQYFGPGTRLLVL.

The chain couples TRBV5-1 to TRBJ2-1; 11 nucleotides match TRBD2. The J segment lost 7 bases and the V segment lost 1 base, leaving 4 bases of the junction unmatched. Germline CDR1 is SGHRS and CDR2 is YFSETQ. The CDR3 has 15 amino acids. The CDR3 loop is CASSLLAGGPNEQFF. The DNA of the CDR3 is TGCGCCAGCAGCTTGCTAGCGGGGGGCCCAAATGAGCAGTTCTTC.

This chain links TRBV2 with TRBJ1-1; no clear D gene. With 5 bases removed from V and 1 base from J, the gap between germline ends came to 11 bases. Germline V gene lookup returns CDR1 SNHLY and CDR2 FYNNEI. The CDR3 runs 14 residues. CDR3 nucleotides: TGTGCCAGCAGTCCCCGAGAGGCGAACACTGAAGCTTTCTTT. It yields the protein CASSPREANTEAFF.

This clone was detected only a few times. V usage is TRBV15 and J usage is TRBJ2-5; 8 bases fit TRBD2. Germline V gene data show CDR1 as LNHNV and CDR2 as YYDKDF (reference sequence). V was pared by 8 bases and J by 4 bases, with 6 bases of the junction left unmatched. The length of the CDR3 is 13 residues. In DNA form, the CDR3 reads TGTGCCACCTCGTGGGCGGGGGGAGAGACCCAGTACTTC. Its protein product is CATSWAGGETQYF.

The gene calls are TRBV7-8 and TRBJ1-5; 9 nucleotides match TRBD1. CDR1 and CDR2 from the germline V gene are SGHVS and FQNEAQ. Germline trimming cut 5 bases from V and 1 base from J; bases unmatched to any gene: 6. The CDR3 runs to 16 residues. The CDR3 nucleotides are TGTGCCAGCAGCCAATGGGACAGGGTGAGCAATCAGCCCCAGCATTTT. It translates to CASSQWDRVSNQPQHF.

The J gene is TRBJ1-1, the V gene TRBV12-3 or TRBV12-4; D not resolved. The CDR3 totals 12 residues. The CDR3 coding sequence is TGTGCGGCAGGAGGTATGAACACTGAAGCTTTCTTT. It codes for CAAGGMNTEAFF.

The chain carries TRBV6-4 and TRBJ1-1; D is unclear. CDR1 MRHNA and CDR2 SNTAGT come from the germline V gene. Trimming removed 4 bases from V and 1 base from J, with 7 bases in between. The CDR3 runs 13 residues. CDR3 loop: CASSAGPNTEAFF. CDR3 nucleotide sequence: TGTGCCAGCAGTGCAGGACCGAACACTGAAGCTTTCTTT.

The rearrangement uses TRBV6-5 and TRBJ1-5; TRBD1 matches 7 bases. V lost 7 bases and J lost 9; bases outside the gene matches: 9. This CDR3 contains 13 residues. Looked up from germline, CDR1 is MNHEY and CDR2 is SVGAGI. In nucleotides, the CDR3 is TGTGCCAGCAATACAGGGGAGTGGGCGCCCCAGCATTTT. Protein product: CASNTGEWAPQHF.